A single TCR beta chain is shown here with its context. PCR used 60 Vbeta primers and 13 Jbeta primers. Assay: immunoSEQ multiplex PCR; the TCRdb copy retains only in-frame clones and omits some. The table records roughly 100,000 clones, roughly four fifths of them present only once. These data are taken from a study of cytomegalovirus exposure and HLA in healthy donors. Study information: HLA-typed donors contributed some 83 million unique TCRs, which were held in an early data release.

Input material: PBMCs. The sequence came from a man aged 40-49 years in good health and CMV-seropositive.

CDR3 nucleotides: TGTGCCAGCAGCCCACAGTTCCTCGAGCAGTACTTC. This codes for CASSPQFLEQYF. The J gene is TRBJ2-7, the V gene TRBV7-9; D unclear. Trimming stripped 5 bases from V and 6 bases from J, with 11 bases between. The germline V gene has CDR1 SEHNR and CDR2 FQNEAQ (reference sequence). The CDR3 is 12 amino acids.